Following are 10 T cell receptor beta chains from one sample sequenced in a study of T cells after posttransplantation cyclophosphamide (dated by TCRdb to 2016 to 2017). Library prep was done by the immunoSEQ multiplex PCR assay. The clones in this table, taken by TCRdb from immuneACCESS, are in-frame only. Not every clone is retained; where verified, under half of the shortfall comes from an unresolved V gene, and the cause of the rest is unknown. This sample is represented by about 7,600 clones; roughly 82% of them were singletons. 17% of the sample comes from the top ten. This specimen's treatment or condition label, per the study, means: high-dose cyclophosphamide on days +3 and +4 as single-agent GVHD prophylaxis. PTCy patients received busulfan and fludarabine conditioning, a related or unrelated marrow graft, and cyclophosphamide on days +3 and +4. The specimen comprised CD4+ T cells sorted from blood, sampled around 1,200 days after allogeneic stem cell transplant with posttransplant cyclophosphamide. These receptors originate from a female patient in her 40s who received an allogeneic stem cell transplant from a related donor, was CMV-positive, and had no GVHD. In transplant recipients, some T cells may be of donor rather than host origin.

The V and J genes are TRBV6-5 and TRBJ2-7; D gene ambiguous. The germline CDR1 and CDR2 sequences are MNHEY and SVGAGI. With 6 bases removed from V and 7 bases from J, the gap between germline ends came to 13 bases. The CDR3 extends over 12 amino acids. DNA for the CDR3: TGTGCCAGCAGCGACCCCGAGAGGGAGCAGTACTTC. Protein product: CASSDPEREQYF.

CDR3 loop: CASSHGQGCPRWYGYTF. DNA for the CDR3: TGTGCCAGCAGCCATGGACAGGGTTGCCCTAGATGGTATGGCTACACCTTC. This chain uses TRBV21-1 with TRBJ1-2; whether TRBD1, the table's D call, matches the DNA was not checked. TRBV21-1 is recorded as a pseudogene. CDR3 length: 17 amino acids.

J is TRBJ2-2 and V is TRBV18, with D possibly being TRBD2 (6 bases). V lost 2 bases and J 5 bases, leaving 12 bases between the germline ends. This CDR3 is 15 amino acids long. Germline CDR1 and CDR2: KGHSH and LQKENI. The CDR3 DNA sequence: TGTGCCAGCTCACCATCCGCAGGGAGGACCGGGGAGCTGTTTTTT. It specifies CASSPSAGRTGELFF.

V and J are TRBV5-6 and TRBJ2-6; 7 bases map to TRBD1. The V gene end was trimmed by 4 bases and the J gene end by 0 bases; junction bases not matched to a gene: 10. The V gene's germline CDR1 is SGHDT and CDR2 YYEEEE. CDR3 size: 18 residues. CDR3 nucleotide sequence: TGTGCCAGCAGCCTGGGGACAGATAGAATCTCTGGGGCCAACGTCCTGACTTTC. It yields the protein CASSLGTDRISGANVLTF.

This chain uses TRBV5-6 with TRBJ2-7; TRBD1 is a possible D gene (5 bases). The ends were cut back, 4 bases at V and 2 bases at J, with 13 bases in the middle. CDR1 SGHDT and CDR2 YYEEEE come from the germline V gene. The CDR3 totals 14 residues. CDR3 DNA: TGTGCCAGCAGCCCTTTAGGGGCACCCTACGAGCAGTACTTC. It is translated as CASSPLGAPYEQYF.

The V call is TRBV7-8, the J call TRBJ1-1; 9 nucleotides line up with TRBD1. The CDR3 is 13 residues long. V was pared by 5 bases and J by 10 bases, with 8 bases of the junction left unmatched. Germline V gives CDR1 SGHVS, CDR2 FQNEAQ. The chain's CDR3 is CASSRPGTGPAFF. In DNA form, the CDR3 reads TGTGCCAGCAGCCGTCCCGGGACAGGGCCAGCTTTCTTT.

The chain combines TRBV5-8 with TRBJ2-5; D might be TRBD2 (6 bases). The germline V and J ends were trimmed by 9 bases and 2 bases, with 20 bases remaining between them. Germline lookup yields CDR1 SGHTS and CDR2 YDEGEE. CDR3 length: 15 amino acids. CDR3 sequence: CATSLGQGGQETQYF. CDR3 sequence (DNA): TGTGCCACCTCGCTAGGGCAGGGAGGACAAGAGACCCAGTACTTC. The entire variable domain, with the rest obtained from reference TRBV5-8 and TRBJ2-5, is as follows: EAGVTQSPTHLIKTRGQQATLRCSPISGHTSVYWYQQALGLGLQFLLWYDEGEERNRGNFPPRFSGRQFPNYSSELNVNALELEDSALYLCATSLGQGGQETQYFGPGTRLLVL.

V and J are TRBV28 and TRBJ2-2, with a weak D call TRBD1 (5 bases). V lost 6 bases, J lost 0 bases, and 11 bases lay in between. The CDR3 spans 15 residues. In germline, CDR1 is MDHEN, CDR2 SYDVKM. This CDR3 reads CASSQGGSNTGELFF. CDR3 in DNA: TGTGCCAGCAGCCAGGGTGGGTCGAACACCGGGGAGCTGTTTTTT.

This sequence joins TRBV2 and TRBJ1-2; weak D call: TRBD1 (6 bases). The CDR3 contains 12 residues. Germline values: CDR1 SNHLY, CDR2 FYNNEI. V was clipped by 8 bases and J by 8 bases, with 15 bases between them. The CDR3, as DNA: TGTGCCAGCGAACTGGGGGCGGCCGGCTACACCTTC. This sequence encodes CASELGAAGYTF.

The chain couples TRBV2 to TRBJ1-5; unclear D gene. Trimming removed 4 bases at V and 0 bases at J, with 16 bases between. The CDR3 is made up of 17 amino acids. The germline gives CDR1 SNHLY, CDR2 FYNNEI. CDR3 in amino acids: CASSVQGVAISNQPQHF. In nucleotides, the CDR3 is TGTGCCAGCAGTGTTCAAGGTGTAGCGATTAGCAATCAGCCCCAGCATTTT.